The entry that follows covers one T cell receptor beta chain sequence. What antigen it recognizes has not been identified. Base qualities are not at hand, and no much larger clone is one base apart. The collaborating institutions used their own protocols to collect whole blood in K2EDTA tubes. For TCRbeta analysis, collaborator samples were shipped as frozen whole blood, as isolated PBMCs, or as DNA extracted from either sample type. TCRbeta CDR3 regions were amplified from genomic DNA using the immunoSEQ Assay, a bias-controlled multiplex PCR. Per the authors' processing: Within the assay, amplification of reference gene primers was used to estimate how many nucleated cells each sample contained. Sequence reads were collapsed and filtered to measure the absolute abundance of every unique TCRbeta CDR3 rearrangement. For each sample, productive Simpson clonality was calculated as the square root of Simpson's diversity index across productive rearrangements. TCRdb retrieved this table from immuneACCESS and kept in-frame rearrangements only. Not all clones are present; in checked studies, unresolved V genes account for under half, and no reason is known for the remainder. V and J calls and clone size are those listed in that table; D and trimming were worked out from the DNA. The sample table shows 70,000 to 100,000 clones, and 70% to 90% are seen once. The ten largest clones represent 2.9% of the sample.

These data come from a study of blood T cell repertoires in COVID-19 (dated by TCRdb to 2020 to 2022). Turning to the overall study: Collaborator samples came from the United States, Italy and Spain and covered acute and convalescent phases of COVID-19. Subjects who had been exposed to COVID-19, were actively infected with it, or had recovered from it provided the deeply sampled blood TCRbeta repertoires that made up the dataset. The repertoires were made available in a free public database intended to serve as a resource for research on the immune response to SARS-CoV-2. The material from the prospective study consisted of cDNA or gDNA derived from T cells, B-cell-depleted T cells, or PBMCs. HLA class I and class II types, where available, came from metadata supplied by the sample provider rather than from assay-based typing. The sample metadata nearly always contained a de-identified subject ID, COVID-19 status, age in years and sex. Samples came from the ongoing ImmuneRACE study (first 160 participants) plus 1,254 subjects from 6 global collaborators.

Measured from the cysteine to the phenylalanine, the CDR3 is 16 residues long. Only the CDR3 DNA stays, 48 bases, in frame from base 1. Via the germline V gene, CDR1 is SGHRS and CDR2 YFSETQ. The V end loses 0 bases and the J end loses 6 bases, and a stretch of 19 bases separates them. What the research found in general, with its limitations: The quantity of clinical and demographic metadata differed by source and by participant and was supplied without curation.

Sequencing was performed on peripheral blood. The chain is assembled from TRBV5-1 and TRBJ2-7, with the D gene uncertain. This TCR was recovered from a woman of 80 years or more with acute or convalescent COVID-19. The CDR3 here reads CASSLVTGSALGEQYF. The sequence in DNA is TGCGCCAGCAGCTTGGTGACCGGGTCGGCTTTGGGCGAGCAGTACTTC.